This T cell receptor (beta chain) stems from a study of T cells in Graves' hyperthyroidism and ophthalmopathy. Study-wide background: It was at initial diagnosis, before any treatment, that peripheral blood was collected.

Authors of the study amplified TCR beta CDR3 regions from RNA transcripts. Primed by the HTBI set, a first-round RT-PCR was run on the TCR CDR3. TCRdb ran MiXCR on the multiplex PCR reads and lists one entry per CDR3 protein. The table includes 500,000 to 800,000 distinct CDR3 sequences, approximately 15% detected once. This clonotype has only a few counts. Uncontrolled infection, other autoimmune disease, pregnancy and lactation each barred patients from inclusion. Orbital computed tomography, thyroid ultrasound, serum thyroxine and TRAb, and clinical symptoms together informed the diagnoses. The source of this sequence is a woman aged 50 to 65 with Graves' ophthalmopathy. Specimen: blood.

The CDR3 is CASSLNFRPRGEKLFF. CDR3 DNA: TGTGCCAGCAGCTTAAATTTCCGGCCTCGGGGTGAAAAACTGTTTTTT. The V and J genes are TRBV7-6 and TRBJ1-4; D ambiguous. V was pared by 2 bases and J by 7 bases, with 17 bases between. Germline V gene sequence: CDR1 SGHVS, CDR2 FNYEAQ. The CDR3 is 16 amino acids. Based on the CDR3 plus reference TRBV7-6 and TRBJ1-4, the full variable domain is GAGVSQSPRYKVTKRGQDVALRCDPISGHVSLYWYRQALGQGPEFLTYFNYEAQQDKSGLPNDRFSAERPEGSISTLTIQRTEQRDSAMYRCASSLNFRPRGEKLFFGSGTQLSVL.